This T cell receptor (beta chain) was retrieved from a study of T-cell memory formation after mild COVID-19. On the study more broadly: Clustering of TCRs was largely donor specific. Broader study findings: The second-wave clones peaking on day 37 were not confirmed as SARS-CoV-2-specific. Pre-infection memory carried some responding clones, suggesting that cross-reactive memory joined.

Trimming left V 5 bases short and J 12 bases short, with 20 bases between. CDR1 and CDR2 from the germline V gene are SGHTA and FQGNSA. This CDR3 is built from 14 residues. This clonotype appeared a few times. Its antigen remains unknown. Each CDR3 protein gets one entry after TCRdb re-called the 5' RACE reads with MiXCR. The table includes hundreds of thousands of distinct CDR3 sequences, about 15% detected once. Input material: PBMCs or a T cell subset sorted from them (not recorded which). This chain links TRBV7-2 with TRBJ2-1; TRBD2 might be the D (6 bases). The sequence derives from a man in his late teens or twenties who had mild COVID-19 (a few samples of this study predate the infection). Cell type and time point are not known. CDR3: CASSPSRGSLSQFF. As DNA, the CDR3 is TGTGCCAGCAGCCCCAGCCGGGGGTCCCTCTCGCAGTTCTTC.